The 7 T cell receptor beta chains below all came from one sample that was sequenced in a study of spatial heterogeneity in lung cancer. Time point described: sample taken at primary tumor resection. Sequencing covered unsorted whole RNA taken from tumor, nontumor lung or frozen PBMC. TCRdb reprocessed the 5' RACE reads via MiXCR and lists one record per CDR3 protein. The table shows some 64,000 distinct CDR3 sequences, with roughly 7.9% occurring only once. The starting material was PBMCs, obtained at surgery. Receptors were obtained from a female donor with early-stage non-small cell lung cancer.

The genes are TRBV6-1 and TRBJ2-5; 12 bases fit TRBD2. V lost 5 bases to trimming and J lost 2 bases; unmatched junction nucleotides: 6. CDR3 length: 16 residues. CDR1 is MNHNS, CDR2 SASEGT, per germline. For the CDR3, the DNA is TGTGCCAGCAGTATCACTAGCGGGGGGCCGCAAGAGACCCAGTACTTC. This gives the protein CASSITSGGPQETQYF.

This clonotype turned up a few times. The CDR3 nucleotides are TGTGCCAGCAGCCAAGATCACATTCCCCGTGGGTTGTTTTTT. This gives the protein CASSQDHIPRGLFF. The chain couples TRBV14 to TRBJ1-4; D is unresolved. V lost 0 bases and J lost 15, with 17 bases in between. Per the germline V gene, CDR1 is SGHDN and CDR2 is FVKESK. This CDR3 has 14 amino acids.

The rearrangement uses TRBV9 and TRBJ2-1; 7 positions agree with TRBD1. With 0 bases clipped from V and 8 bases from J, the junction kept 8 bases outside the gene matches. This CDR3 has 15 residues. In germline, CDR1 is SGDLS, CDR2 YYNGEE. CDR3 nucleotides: TGTGCCAGCAGCGTAGAGGCCAGGGGGATTGATGAGCAGTTCTTC. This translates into CASSVEARGIDEQFF. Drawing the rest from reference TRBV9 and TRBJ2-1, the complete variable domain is DSGVTQTPKHLITATGQRVTLRCSPRSGDLSVYWYQQSLDQGLQFLIQYYNGEERAKGNILERFSAQQFPDLHSELNLSSLELGDSALYFCASSVEARGIDEQFFGPGTRLTVL.

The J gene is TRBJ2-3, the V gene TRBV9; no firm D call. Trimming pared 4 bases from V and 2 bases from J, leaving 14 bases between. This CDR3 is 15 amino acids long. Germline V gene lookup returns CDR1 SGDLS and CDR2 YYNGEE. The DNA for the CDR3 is TGTGCCAGCAGCTACGACTGGTCTCCCACAGATACGCAGTATTTT. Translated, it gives CASSYDWSPTDTQYF.

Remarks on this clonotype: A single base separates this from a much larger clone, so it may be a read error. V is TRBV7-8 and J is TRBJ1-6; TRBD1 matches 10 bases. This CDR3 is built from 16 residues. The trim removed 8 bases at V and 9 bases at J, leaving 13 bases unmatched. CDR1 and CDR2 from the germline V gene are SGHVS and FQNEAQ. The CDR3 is CASGSIRGTGVSPLHF. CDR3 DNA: TGTGCCAGCGGCTCCATTCGTGGGACAGGGGTTTCACCCCTCCACTTT.

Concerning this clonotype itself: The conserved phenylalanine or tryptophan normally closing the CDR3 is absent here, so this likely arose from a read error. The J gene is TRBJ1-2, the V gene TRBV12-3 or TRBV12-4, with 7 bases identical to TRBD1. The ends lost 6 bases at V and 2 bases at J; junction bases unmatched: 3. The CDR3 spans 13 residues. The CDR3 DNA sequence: TGTGCCAGCAGGCGACAGGGAAACTATGGCTACACCCTC. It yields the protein CASRRQGNYGYTL.

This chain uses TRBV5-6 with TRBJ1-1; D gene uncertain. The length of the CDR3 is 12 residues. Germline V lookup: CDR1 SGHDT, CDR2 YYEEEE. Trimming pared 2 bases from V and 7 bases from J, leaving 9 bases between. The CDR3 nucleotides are TGTGCCAGCAGCTTCCAGCGGATTGAAGCTTTCTTT. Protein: CASSFQRIEAFF.